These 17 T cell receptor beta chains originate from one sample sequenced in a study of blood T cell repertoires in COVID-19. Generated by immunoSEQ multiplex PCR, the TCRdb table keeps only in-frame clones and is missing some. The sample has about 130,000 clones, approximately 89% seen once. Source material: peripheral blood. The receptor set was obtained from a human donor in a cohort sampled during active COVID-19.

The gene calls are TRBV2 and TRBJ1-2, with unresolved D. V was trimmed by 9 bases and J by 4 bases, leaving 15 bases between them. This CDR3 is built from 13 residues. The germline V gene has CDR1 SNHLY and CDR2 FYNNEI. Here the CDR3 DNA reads TGTGCCAGTAACCTAGACCCCGGCTATGGCTACACCTTC. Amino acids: CASNLDPGYGYTF.

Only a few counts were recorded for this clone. CDR3 region: CASREGTGELFF. CDR3 nucleotide sequence: TGTGCCAGCAGGGAGGGTACCGGGGAGCTGTTTTTT. The rearrangement uses TRBV25-1 and TRBJ2-2; D is possibly TRBD2 (6 bases). V lost 6 bases to trimming and J lost 5 bases, with 7 bases between them. The V gene's germline CDR1 is MGHDK and CDR2 SYGVNS. The CDR3 is 12 residues long.

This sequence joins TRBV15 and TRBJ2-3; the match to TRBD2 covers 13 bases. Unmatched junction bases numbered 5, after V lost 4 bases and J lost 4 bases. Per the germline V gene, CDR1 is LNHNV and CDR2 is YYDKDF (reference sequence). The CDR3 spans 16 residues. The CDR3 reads CATSKTSGRASDTQYF. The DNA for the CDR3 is TGTGCCACCAGCAAAACTAGCGGGAGGGCCTCAGATACGCAGTATTTT.

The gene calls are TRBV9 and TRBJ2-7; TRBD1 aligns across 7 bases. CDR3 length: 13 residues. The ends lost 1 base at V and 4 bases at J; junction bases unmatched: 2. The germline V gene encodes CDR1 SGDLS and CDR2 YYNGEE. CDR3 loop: CASSVTGAYEQYF. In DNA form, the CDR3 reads TGTGCCAGCAGCGTAACAGGGGCTTACGAGCAGTACTTC. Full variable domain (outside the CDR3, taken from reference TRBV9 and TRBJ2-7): DSGVTQTPKHLITATGQRVTLRCSPRSGDLSVYWYQQSLDQGLQFLIQYYNGEERAKGNILERFSAQQFPDLHSELNLSSLELGDSALYFCASSVTGAYEQYFGPGTRLTVT.

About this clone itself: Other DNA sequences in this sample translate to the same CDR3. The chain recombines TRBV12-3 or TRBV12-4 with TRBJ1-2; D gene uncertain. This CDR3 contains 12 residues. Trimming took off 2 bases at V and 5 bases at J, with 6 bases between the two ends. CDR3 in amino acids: CASSLRGYGYTF. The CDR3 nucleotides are TGTGCCAGCAGTTTAAGAGGGTATGGCTACACCTTC.

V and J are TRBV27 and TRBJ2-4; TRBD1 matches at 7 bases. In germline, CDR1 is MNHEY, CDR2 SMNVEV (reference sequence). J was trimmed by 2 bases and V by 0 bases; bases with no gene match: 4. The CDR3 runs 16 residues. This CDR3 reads CASSLSPQGPKNIQYF. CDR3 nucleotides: TGTGCCAGCAGTTTATCCCCACAGGGGCCCAAAAACATTCAGTACTTC.

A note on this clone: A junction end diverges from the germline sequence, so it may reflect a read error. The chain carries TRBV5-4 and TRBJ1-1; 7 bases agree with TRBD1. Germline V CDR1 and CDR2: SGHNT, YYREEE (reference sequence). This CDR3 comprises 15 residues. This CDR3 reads CASSFLTGVNSEAFF. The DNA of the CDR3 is TGTGCCAGCAGCTTTCTTACAGGGGTTAACAGTGAAGCTTTCTTT.

CDR3 sequence reads: CASSLALAGAYNEQFF. The CDR3 DNA reads TGTGCCAGCAGCTTAGCCCTAGCGGGAGCCTACAATGAGCAGTTCTTC. This sequence joins TRBV11-2 and TRBJ2-1, with TRBD2 matching 10 bases. The CDR3 contains 16 residues. The V segment lost 1 base and the J segment 2 bases; nucleotides outside the gene matches: 2. Germline CDR1 reads SGHAT; CDR2 reads FQNNGV.

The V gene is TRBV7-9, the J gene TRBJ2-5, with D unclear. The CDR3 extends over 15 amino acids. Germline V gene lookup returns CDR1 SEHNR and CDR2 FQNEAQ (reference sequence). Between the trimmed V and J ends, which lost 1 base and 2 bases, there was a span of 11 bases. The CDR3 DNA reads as TGTGCCAGCAGCTTAGTTGCAGGTGGACAAGAGACCCAGTACTTC. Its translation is CASSLVAGGQETQYF.

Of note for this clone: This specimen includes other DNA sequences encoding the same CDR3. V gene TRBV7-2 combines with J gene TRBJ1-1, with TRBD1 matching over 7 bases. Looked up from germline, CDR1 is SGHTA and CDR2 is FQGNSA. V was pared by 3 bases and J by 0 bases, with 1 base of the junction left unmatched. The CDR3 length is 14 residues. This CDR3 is CASSLDRMNTEAFF. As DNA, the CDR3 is TGTGCCAGCAGCTTGGACAGGATGAACACTGAAGCTTTCTTT. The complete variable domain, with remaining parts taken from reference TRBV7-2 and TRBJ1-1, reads GAGVSQSPSNKVTEKGKDVELRCDPISGHTALYWYRQSLGQGLEFLIYFQGNSAPDKSGLPSDRFSAERTGGSVSTLTIQRTQQEDSAVYLCASSLDRMNTEAFFGQGTRLTVV.

In DNA form, the CDR3 reads TGTGCCAGCAGCCGGACAGGGCTGAACACTGAAGCTTTCTTT. Translated: CASSRTGLNTEAFF. This chain links TRBV6-2 or TRBV6-3 with TRBJ1-1; 8 nucleotides match TRBD1. Germline V gives CDR1 MNHEY, CDR2 SVGEGT. The CDR3 loop spans 14 amino acids. The V and J ends lost 6 bases and 0 bases, in that order; junction bases with no gene match: 3.

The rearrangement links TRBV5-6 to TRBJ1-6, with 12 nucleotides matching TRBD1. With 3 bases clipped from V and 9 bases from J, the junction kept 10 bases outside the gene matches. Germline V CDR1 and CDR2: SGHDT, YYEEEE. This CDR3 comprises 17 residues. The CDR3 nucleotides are TGTGCCAGCAGCTCGGGACAGGGGGCAATATTACGTTCACCCCTCCACTTT. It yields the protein CASSSGQGAILRSPLHF.

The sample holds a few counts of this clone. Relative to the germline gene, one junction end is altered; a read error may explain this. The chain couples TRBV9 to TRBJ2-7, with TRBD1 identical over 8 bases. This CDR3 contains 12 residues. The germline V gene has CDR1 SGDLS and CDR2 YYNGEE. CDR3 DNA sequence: TGTGCCAGCAGAGCTGGACAGGGCCCCTTATTTTTC. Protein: CASRAGQGPLFF.

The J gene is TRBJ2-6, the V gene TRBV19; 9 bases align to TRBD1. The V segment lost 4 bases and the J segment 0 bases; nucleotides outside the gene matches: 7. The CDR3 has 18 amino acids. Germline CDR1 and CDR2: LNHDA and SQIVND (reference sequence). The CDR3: CASSTRDRVISGANVLTF. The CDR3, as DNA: TGTGCCAGTAGTACACGGGACAGGGTAATCTCTGGGGCCAACGTCCTGACTTTC.

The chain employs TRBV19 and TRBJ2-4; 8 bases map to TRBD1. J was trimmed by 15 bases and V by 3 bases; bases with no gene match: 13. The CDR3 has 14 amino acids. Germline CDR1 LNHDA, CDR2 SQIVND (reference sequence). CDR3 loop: CASSIGGSRGQLYF. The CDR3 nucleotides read TGTGCCAGTAGTATCGGCGGATCCAGGGGGCAACTGTACTTC.

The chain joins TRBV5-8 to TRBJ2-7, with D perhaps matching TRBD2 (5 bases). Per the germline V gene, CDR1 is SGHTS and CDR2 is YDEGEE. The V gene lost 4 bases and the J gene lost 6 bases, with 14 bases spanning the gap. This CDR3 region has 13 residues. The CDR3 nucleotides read TGTGCCAGCAGCCAGACCGGACTGGGCGAGCAGTACTTC. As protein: CASSQTGLGEQYF.

This CDR3 reads CASSYSISTEAFF. The CDR3 region has the DNA TGTGCCAGCAGTTACTCGATCAGCACTGAAGCTTTCTTT. V gene TRBV6-5 combines with J gene TRBJ1-1; no firm D call. From germline, CDR1 is MNHEY and CDR2 SVGAGI. Trimming pared 0 bases from V and 4 bases from J, leaving 6 bases between. The CDR3 covers 13 residues.